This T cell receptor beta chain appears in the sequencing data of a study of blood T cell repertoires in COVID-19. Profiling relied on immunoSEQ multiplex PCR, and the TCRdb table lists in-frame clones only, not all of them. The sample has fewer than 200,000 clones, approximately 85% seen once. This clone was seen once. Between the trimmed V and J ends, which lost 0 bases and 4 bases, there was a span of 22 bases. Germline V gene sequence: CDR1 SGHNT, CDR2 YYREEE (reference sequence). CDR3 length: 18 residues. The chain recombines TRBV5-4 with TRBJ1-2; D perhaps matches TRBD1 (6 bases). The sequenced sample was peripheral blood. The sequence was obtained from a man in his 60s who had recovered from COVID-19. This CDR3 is CASSLALKQAQGTYGYTF. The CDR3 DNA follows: TGTGCCAGCAGCTTGGCCCTAAAACAGGCCCAGGGGACCTATGGCTACACCTTC.